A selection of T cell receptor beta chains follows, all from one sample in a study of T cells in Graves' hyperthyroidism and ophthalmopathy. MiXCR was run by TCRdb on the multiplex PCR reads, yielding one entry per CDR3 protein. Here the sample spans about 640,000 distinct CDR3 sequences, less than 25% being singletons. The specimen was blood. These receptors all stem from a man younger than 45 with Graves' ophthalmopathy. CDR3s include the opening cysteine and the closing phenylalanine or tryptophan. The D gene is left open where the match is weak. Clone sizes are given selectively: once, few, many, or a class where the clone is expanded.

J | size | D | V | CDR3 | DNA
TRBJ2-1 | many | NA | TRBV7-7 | CASSLFASPNNEQFF | TGTGCTAGCAGCTTATTTGCTAGTCCGAACAATGAGCAGTTCTTC
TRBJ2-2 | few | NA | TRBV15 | CATSRETGNTGELFF | TGTGCCACCAGCAGAGAGACAGGGAACACCGGGGAGCTGTTTTTT
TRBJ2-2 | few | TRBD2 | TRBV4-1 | CASSQVGLAATGELFF | TGCGCCAGCAGCCAAGTAGGACTAGCTGCCACCGGGGAGCTGTTTTTT
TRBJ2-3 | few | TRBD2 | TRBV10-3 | CAISAASGSLTDTQYF | TGTGCCATCAGTGCGGCTAGCGGGAGTTTAACAGATACGCAGTATTTT
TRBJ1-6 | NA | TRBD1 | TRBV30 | CAWSVQTGDSPLHF | TGTGCCTGGAGTGTACAGACAGGGGATTCACCCCTCCACTTT
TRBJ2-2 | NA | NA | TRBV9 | CASSVASGIGELFF | TGTGCCAGCAGCGTAGCAAGCGGAATCGGGGAGCTGTTTTTT
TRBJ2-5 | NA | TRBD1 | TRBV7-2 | CTSSPTGGTGETQYF | TGTACCAGCAGCCCCACAGGGGGAACTGGGGAGACCCAGTACTTC
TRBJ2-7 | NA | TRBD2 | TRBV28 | CASRPPLAGAHEQYF | TGTGCCAGCAGGCCACCCCTAGCGGGAGCCCACGAGCAGTACTTC
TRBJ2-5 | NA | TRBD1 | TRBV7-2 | CASSLDKIAGGTQYF | TGTGCCAGCAGCCTAGACAAGATTGCAGGGGGGACCCAGTACTTC
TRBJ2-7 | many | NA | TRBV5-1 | CASSNGPYEQYF | TGCGCCAGCAGCAACGGACCCTACGAGCAGTACTTC
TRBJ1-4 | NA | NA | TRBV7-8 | CASSFGWGPNEKLFF | TGTGCCAGCAGCTTTGGGTGGGGCCCTAATGAAAAACTGTTTTTT
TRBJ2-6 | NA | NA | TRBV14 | CASSQDRGNVLTF | TGTGCCAGCAGCCAAGACAGGGGCAACGTCCTGACTTTC
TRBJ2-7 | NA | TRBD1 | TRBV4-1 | CASSHHSGGQGAYEQYF | TGCGCCAGCAGCCACCACTCCGGCGGGCAGGGGGCGTACGAGCAGTACTTC
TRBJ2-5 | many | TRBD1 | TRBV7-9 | CASSVAGGQETQYF | TGTGCCAGCAGCGTCGCAGGGGGCCAAGAGACCCAGTACTTC
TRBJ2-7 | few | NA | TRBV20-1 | CSARDLGGPTYEQYF | TGCAGTGCTAGAGATTTGGGGGGCCCTACATACGAGCAGTACTTC
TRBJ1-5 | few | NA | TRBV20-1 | CSARAGLNSNQPQHF | TGCAGTGCTAGGGCAGGGCTAAATAGCAATCAGCCCCAGCATTTT
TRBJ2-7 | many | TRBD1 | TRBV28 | CASSSPGQGTYEQYF | TGTGCCAGCAGTTCCCCCGGACAGGGGACCTACGAGCAGTACTTC
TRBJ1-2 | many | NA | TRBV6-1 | CASSYNYPSRVGYTF | TGTGCCAGCAGTTATAATTACCCATCCCGAGTGGGCTACACCTTC
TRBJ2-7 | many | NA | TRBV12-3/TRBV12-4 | CASRKGQSYEQYF | TGTGCCAGCAGGAAAGGACAGTCCTACGAGCAGTACTTC
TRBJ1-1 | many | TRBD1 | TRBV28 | CASSLDGTGGADMKGEAFF | TGTGCCAGCAGTTTAGATGGGACAGGGGGCGCTGATATGAAAGGTGAAGCTTTCTTT
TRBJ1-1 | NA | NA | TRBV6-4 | CTSSLATQMMNTEAFF | TGTACCAGCAGTCTTGCAACACAGATGATGAACACTGAAGCTTTCTTT
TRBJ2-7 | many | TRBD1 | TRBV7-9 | CASSSTQGASYEQYF | TGTGCCAGCAGCTCGACACAGGGGGCCTCCTACGAGCAGTACTTC
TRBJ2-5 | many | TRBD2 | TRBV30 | CAWSVRLVGGETQYF | TGTGCCTGGAGTGTACGACTAGTGGGGGGGGAGACCCAGTACTTC